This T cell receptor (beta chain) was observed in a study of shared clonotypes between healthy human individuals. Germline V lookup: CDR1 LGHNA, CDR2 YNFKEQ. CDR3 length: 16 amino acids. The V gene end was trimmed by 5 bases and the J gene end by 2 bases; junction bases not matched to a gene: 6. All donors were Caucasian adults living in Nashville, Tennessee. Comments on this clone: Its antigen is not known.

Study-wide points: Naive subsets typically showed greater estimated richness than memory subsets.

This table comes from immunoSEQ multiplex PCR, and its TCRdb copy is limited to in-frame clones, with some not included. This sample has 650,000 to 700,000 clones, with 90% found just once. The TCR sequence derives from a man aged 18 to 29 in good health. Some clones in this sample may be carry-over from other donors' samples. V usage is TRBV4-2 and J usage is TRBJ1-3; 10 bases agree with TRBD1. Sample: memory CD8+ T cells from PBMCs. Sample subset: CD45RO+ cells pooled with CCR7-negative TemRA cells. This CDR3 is CASSGRGTGAGNTIYF. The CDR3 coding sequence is TGTGCCAGCAGCGGACGGGGGACAGGGGCTGGAAACACCATATATTTT.